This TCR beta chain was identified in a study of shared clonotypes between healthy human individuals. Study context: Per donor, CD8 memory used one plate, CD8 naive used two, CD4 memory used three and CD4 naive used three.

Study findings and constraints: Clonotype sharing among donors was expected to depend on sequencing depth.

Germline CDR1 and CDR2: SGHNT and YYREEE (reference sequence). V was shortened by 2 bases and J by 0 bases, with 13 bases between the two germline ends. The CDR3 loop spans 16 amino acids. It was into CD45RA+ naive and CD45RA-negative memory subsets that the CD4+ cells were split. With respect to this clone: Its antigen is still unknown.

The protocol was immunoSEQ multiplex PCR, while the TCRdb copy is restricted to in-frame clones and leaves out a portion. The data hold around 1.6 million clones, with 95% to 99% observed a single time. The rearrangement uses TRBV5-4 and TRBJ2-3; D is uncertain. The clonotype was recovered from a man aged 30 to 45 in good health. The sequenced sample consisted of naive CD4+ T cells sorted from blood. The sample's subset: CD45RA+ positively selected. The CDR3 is CASSFEAPSSTDTQYF. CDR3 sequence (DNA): TGTGCCAGCAGCTTCGAAGCGCCTTCTAGCACAGATACGCAGTATTTT.